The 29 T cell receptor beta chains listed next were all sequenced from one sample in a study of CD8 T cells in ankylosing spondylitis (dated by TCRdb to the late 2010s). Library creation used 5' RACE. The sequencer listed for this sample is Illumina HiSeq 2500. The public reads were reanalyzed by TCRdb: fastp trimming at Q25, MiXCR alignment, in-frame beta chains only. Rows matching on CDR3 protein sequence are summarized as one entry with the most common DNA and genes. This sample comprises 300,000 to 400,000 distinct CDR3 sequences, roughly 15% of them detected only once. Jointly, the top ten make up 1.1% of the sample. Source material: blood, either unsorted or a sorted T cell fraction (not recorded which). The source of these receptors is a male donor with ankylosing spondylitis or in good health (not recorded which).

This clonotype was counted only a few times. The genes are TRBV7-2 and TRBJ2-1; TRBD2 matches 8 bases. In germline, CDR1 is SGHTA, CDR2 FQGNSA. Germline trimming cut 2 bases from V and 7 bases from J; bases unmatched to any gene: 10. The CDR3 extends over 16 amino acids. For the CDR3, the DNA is TGTGCCAGCAGCTTATCGAGGCGCGGGGGGAGGAATGAGCAGTTCTTC. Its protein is CASSLSRRGGRNEQFF.

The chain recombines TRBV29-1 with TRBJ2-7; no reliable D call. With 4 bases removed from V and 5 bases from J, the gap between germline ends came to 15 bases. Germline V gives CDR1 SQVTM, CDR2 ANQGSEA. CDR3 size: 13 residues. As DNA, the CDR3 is TGCAGCGTTGCTAAACAGTCGCGCCACGAGCAGTACTTC. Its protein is CSVAKQSRHEQYF.

DNA for the CDR3: TGTGCCAGCAGCCAAGATCGGAGCAGGGGTAAAGAGACCCAGTACTTC. Protein: CASSQDRSRGKETQYF. The rearrangement uses TRBV3-1 and TRBJ2-5; D may be TRBD1 (6 bases). The germline gives CDR1 LGHDT, CDR2 YNNKEL (reference sequence). The CDR3 consists of 16 residues. Trimming removed 0 bases from V and 3 bases from J, with 14 bases in between.

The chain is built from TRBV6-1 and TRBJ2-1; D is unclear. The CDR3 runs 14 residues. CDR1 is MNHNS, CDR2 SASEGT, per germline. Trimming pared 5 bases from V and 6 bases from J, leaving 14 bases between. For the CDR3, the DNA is TGTGCCAGCAGTCGCCGTGGAGCCTTCAATGAGCAGTTCTTC. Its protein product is CASSRRGAFNEQFF.

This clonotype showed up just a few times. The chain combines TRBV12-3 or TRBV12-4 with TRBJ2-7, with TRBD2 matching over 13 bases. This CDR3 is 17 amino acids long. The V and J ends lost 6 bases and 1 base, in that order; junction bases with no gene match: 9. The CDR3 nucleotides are TGTGCCAGCAGCCCCTCCGGGGGACTAGCGGGGTCCTACGAGCAGTACTTC. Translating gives CASSPSGGLAGSYEQYF.

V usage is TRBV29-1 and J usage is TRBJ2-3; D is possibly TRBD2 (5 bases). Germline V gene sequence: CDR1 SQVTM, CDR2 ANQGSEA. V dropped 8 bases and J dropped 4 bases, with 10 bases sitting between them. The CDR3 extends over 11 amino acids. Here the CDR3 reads CSSLRADTQYF. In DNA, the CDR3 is TGCAGCTCCCTGAGGGCAGATACGCAGTATTTT.

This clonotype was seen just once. The DNA of the CDR3 is TGCGCCCCGGGGTGTTGCAATGAGCAGTTCTTC. The encoded protein is CAPGCCNEQFF. The chain employs TRBV23-1 and TRBJ2-1; TRBD2 is a possible D gene (5 bases). TRBV23-1 is annotated as an ORF whose role is uncertain. The CDR3 runs to 11 residues. V lost 11 bases to trimming and J lost 6 bases, with 11 bases between them.

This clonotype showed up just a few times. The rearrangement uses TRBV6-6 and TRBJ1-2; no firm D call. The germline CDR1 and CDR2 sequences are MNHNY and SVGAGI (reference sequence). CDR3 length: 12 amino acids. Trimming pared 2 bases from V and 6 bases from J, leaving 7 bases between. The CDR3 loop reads CASSYNSNGYTF. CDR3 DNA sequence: TGTGCCAGCAGTTACAACAGTAATGGCTACACCTTC.

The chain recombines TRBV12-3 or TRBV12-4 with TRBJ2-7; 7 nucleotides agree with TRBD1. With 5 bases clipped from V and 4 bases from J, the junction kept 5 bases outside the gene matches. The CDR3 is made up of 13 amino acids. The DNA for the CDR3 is TGTGCCAGCAGTAAGGGACAGCCTTACGAGCAGTACTTC. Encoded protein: CASSKGQPYEQYF.

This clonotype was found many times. The CDR3 nucleotides are TGCGCCAGCAGCTTGGTGAGTTTAACTGAAGCTTTCTTT. Translating gives CASSLVSLTEAFF. The chain employs TRBV5-1 and TRBJ1-1; no firm D call. Germline V gives CDR1 SGHRS, CDR2 YFSETQ. Between the trimmed V and J ends, which lost 0 bases and 5 bases, there was a span of 8 bases. CDR3 length equals 13 residues.

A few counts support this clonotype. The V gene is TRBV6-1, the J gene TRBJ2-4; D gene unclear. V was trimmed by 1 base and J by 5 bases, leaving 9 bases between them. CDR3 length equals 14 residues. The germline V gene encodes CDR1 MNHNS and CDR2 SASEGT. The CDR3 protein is CASSEDRIQNIQYF. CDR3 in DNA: TGTGCCAGCAGTGAAGATCGGATACAAAACATTCAGTACTTC.

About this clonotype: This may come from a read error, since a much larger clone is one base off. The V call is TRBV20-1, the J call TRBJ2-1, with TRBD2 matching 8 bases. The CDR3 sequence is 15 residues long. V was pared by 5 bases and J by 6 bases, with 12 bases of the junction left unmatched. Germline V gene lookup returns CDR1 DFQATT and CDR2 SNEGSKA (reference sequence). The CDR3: CSALPPAGASNEQFF. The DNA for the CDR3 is TGCAGTGCTCTCCCCCCAGCGGGAGCAAGCAATGAGCAGTTCTTC.

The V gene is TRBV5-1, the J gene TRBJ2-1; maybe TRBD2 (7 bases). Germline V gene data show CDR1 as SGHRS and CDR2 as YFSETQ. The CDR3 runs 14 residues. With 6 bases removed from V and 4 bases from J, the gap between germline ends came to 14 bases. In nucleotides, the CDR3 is TGCGCCAGCAACGCGGGGGCTACTTACAATGAGCAGTTCTTC. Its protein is CASNAGATYNEQFF.

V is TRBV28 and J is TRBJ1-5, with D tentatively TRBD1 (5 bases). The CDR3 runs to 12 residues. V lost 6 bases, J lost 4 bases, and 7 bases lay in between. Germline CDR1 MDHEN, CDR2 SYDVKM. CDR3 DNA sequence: TGTGCCAGCAGCGGACATAATCAGCCCCAGCATTTT. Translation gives CASSGHNQPQHF.

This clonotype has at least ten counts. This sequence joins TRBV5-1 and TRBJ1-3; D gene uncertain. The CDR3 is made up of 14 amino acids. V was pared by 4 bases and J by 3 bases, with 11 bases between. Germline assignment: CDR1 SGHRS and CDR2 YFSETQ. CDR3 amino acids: CASSPPGNGNTIYF. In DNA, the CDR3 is TGCGCCAGCAGCCCCCCCGGGAATGGAAACACCATATATTTT.

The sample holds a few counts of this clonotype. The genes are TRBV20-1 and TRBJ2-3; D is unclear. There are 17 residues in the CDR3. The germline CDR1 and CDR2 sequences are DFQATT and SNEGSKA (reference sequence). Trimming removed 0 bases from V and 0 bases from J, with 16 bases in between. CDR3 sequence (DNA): TGCAGTGCTAGAGATTTGCGAGGCCGACCTAGCACAGATACGCAGTATTTT. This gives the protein CSARDLRGRPSTDTQYF.

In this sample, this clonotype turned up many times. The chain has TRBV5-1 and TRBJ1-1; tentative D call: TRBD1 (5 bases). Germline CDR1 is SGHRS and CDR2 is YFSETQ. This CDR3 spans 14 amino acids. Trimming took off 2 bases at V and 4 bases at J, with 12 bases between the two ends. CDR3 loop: CASSLEGLVTEAFF. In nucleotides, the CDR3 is TGCGCCAGCAGCTTAGAGGGGTTAGTCACTGAAGCTTTCTTT.

CDR3 loop: CASSLVGITGELFF. DNA of the CDR3: TGCGCCAGCAGCTTGGTAGGAATAACCGGGGAGCTGTTTTTT. V is TRBV5-1 and J is TRBJ2-2; D gene unclear. This CDR3 is built from 14 residues. Germline assignment: CDR1 SGHRS and CDR2 YFSETQ. Trimming pared 0 bases from V and 5 bases from J, leaving 8 bases between.

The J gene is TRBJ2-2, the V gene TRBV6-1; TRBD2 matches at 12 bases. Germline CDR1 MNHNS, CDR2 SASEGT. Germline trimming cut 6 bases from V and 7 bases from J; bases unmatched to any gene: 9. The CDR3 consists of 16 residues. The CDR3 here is CASSLLAGGRVGELFF. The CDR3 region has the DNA TGTGCCAGCAGCCTTCTAGCGGGAGGGCGTGTCGGGGAGCTGTTTTTT.

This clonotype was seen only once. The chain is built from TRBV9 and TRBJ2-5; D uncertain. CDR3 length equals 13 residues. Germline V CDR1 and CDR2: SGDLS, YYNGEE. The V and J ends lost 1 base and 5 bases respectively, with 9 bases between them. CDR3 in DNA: TGTGCCAGCAGCGTACACGGCGAGGAGACCCAGTACTTC. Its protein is CASSVHGEETQYF.

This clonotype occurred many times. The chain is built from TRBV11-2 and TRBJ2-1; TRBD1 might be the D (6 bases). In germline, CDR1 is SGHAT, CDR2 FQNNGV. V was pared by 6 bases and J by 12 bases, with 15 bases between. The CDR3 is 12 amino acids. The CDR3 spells CASSSTGLGQFF. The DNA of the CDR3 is TGTGCCAGCAGTTCTACAGGGCTAGGGCAGTTCTTC.

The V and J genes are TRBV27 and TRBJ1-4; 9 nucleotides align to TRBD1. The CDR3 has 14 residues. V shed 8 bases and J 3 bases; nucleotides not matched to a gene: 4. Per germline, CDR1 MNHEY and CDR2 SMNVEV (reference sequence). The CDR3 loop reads CASGRDRANEKLFF. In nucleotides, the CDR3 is TGTGCCAGCGGGCGGGACAGGGCTAATGAAAAACTGTTTTTT.

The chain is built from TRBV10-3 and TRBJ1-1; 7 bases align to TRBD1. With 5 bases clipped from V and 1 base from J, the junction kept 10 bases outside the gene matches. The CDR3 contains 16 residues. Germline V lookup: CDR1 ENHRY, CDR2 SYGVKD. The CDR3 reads CAISRGQPRENTEAFF. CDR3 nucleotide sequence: TGTGCCATCAGTAGGGGACAGCCGAGGGAGAACACTGAAGCTTTCTTT.

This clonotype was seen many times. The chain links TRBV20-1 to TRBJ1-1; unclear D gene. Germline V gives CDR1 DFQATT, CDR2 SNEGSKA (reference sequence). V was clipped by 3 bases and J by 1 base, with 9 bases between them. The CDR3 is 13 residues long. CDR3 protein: CSARIVANTEAFF. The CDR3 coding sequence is TGCAGTGCTAGGATAGTTGCGAACACTGAAGCTTTCTTT.

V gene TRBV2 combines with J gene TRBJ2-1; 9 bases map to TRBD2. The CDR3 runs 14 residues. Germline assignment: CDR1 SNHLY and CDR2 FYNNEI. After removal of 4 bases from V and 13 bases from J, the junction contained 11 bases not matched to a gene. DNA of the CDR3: TGTGCCAGCAGTGGCCCGGGACTAGCTGTTTTACAGTTCTTC. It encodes CASSGPGLAVLQFF. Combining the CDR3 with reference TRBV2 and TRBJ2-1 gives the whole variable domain EPEVTQTPSHQVTQMGQEVILRCVPISNHLYFYWYRQILGQKVEFLVSFYNNEISEKSEIFDDQFSVERPDGSNFTLKIRSTKLEDSAMYFCASSGPGLAVLQFFGPGTRLTVL.

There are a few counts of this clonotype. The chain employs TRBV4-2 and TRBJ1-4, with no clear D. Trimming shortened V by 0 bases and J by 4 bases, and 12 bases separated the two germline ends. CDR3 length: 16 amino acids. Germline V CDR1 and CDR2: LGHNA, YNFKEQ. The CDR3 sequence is CASSQEGRTLNEKLFF. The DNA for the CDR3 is TGTGCCAGCAGCCAAGAAGGGCGGACTCTTAATGAAAAACTGTTTTTT.

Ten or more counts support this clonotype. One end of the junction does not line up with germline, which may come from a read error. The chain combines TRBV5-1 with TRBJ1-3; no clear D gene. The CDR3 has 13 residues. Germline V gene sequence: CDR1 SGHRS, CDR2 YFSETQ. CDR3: CASSLGPGNTIYF. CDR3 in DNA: TGTGCCAGCAGCTTAGGCCCCGGGAACACCATATATTTT.

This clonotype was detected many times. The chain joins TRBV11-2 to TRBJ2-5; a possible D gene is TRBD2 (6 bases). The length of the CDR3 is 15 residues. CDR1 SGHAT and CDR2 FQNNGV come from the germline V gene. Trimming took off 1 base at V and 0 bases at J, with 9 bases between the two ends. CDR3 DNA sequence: TGTGCCAGCAGCTTAGGGTCGGGGGACCAAGAGACCCAGTACTTC. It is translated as CASSLGSGDQETQYF.

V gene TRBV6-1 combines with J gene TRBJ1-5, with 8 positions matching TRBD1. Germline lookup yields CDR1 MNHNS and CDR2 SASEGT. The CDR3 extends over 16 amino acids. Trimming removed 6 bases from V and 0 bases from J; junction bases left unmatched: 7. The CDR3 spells CASRKDRGDSNQPQHF. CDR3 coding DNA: TGTGCCAGCAGGAAAGACAGGGGTGATAGCAATCAGCCCCAGCATTTT.